This entry concerns a single TCR beta chain. Its antigen is unknown. Sequencing used immunoSEQ multiplex PCR; TCRdb keeps in-frame clones, though not all of them. The sample has some 290,000 clones, around 84% seen once. This record comes from a study of Ad26.COV2.S vaccination and SARS-CoV-2 variants. Background on the study: The trial was COV1001 and the donor's arm was Ad26.COV2.S. Findings of the study overall: Recipients of either vaccine or placebo displayed similar breadth of non-spike TCRs.

Per the germline V gene, CDR1 is MRHNA and CDR2 is SNTAGT. CDR3 length: 14 amino acids. Trimming took off 3 bases at V and 4 bases at J, with 9 bases between the two ends. Indicated treatment: about 20 received Ad26.COV2.S at low or high dose, single or two shots; about 5 received placebo; per-sample allocation not given. Collection of samples fell on day 63 after the first vaccine or placebo injection. V gene TRBV6-4 combines with J gene TRBJ2-2; D may be TRBD1 (5 bases). The clonotype originates from a person between 18 and 65 years old who received the Ad26.COV2.S COVID-19 vaccine or a placebo. The starting material was peripheral blood, obtained in a trial of Ad26.COV2.S vaccine versus placebo. The DNA of the CDR3 is TGTGCCAGCAGTGAACAGGCTCTCACCGGGGAGCTGTTTTTT. It encodes CASSEQALTGELFF.